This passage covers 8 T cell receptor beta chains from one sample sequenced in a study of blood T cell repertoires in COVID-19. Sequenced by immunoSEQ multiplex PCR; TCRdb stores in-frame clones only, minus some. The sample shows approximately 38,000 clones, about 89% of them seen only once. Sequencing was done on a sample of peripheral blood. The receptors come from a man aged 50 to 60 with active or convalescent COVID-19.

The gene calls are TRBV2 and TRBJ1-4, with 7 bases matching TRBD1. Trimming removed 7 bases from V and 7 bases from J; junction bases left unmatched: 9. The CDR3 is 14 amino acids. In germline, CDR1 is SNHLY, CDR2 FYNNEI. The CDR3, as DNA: TGTGCCAGCATCACAGGGGCAGGGGCTGAAAAACTGTTTTTT. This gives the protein CASITGAGAEKLFF.

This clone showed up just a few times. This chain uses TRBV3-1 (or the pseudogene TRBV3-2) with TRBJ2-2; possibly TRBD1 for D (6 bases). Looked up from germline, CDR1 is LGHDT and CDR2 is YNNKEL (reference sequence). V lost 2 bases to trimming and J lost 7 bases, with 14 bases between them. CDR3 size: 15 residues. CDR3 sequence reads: CASSQTDRVSGELFF. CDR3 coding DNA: TGTGCCAGCAGCCAAACGGACAGAGTCAGCGGGGAGCTGTTTTTT.

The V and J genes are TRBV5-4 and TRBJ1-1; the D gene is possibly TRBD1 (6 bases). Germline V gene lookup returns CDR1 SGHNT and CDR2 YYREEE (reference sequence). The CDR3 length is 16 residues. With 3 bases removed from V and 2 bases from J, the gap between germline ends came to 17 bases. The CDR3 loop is CASSSLSGQRNTEAFF. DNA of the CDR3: TGTGCCAGCAGCTCTTTGTCGGGACAACGCAACACTGAAGCTTTCTTT.

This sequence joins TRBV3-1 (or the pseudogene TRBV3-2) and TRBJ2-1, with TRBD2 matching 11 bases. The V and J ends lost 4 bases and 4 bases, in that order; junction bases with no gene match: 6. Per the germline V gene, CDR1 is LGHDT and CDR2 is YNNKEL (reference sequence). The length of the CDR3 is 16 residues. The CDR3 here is CASSPLGLAVYNEQFF. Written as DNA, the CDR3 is TGTGCCAGCAGCCCCCTGGGACTAGCGGTTTACAATGAGCAGTTCTTC.

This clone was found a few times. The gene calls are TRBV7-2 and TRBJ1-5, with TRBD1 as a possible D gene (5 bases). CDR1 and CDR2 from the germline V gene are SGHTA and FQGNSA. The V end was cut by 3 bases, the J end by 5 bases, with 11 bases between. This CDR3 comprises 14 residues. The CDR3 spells CASSFAGRDQPQHF. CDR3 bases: TGTGCCAGCAGCTTCGCAGGGAGGGATCAGCCCCAGCATTTT.

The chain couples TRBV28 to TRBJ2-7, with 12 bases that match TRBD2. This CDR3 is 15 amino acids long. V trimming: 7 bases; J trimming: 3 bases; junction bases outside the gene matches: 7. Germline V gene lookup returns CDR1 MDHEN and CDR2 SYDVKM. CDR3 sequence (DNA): TGTGCCAGCAATTCACTAGCGGGAGGCCACTACGAGCAGTACTTC. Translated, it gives CASNSLAGGHYEQYF.

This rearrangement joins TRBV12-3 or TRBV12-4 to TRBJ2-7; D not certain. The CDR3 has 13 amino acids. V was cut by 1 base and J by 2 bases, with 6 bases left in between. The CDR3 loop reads CASSLGLPYEQYF. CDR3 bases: TGTGCCAGCAGTTTAGGACTTCCCTACGAGCAGTACTTC.

CDR3 protein: CASGLAGNYEQYF. The DNA of the CDR3 is TGTGCCAGTGGACTAGCGGGTAACTACGAGCAGTACTTC. The chain links TRBV6-5 to TRBJ2-7; the match to TRBD2 covers 11 bases. The CDR3 runs to 13 residues. V shed 9 bases and J 3 bases; nucleotides not matched to a gene: 4. Germline CDR1 reads MNHEY; CDR2 reads SVGAGI.